These T cell receptor beta chains were read from a single sample in a study of T cell changes during pregnancy in multiple sclerosis. Generated by immunoSEQ multiplex PCR, the TCRdb table keeps only in-frame clones and is missing some. The sample lists 40,000 to 60,000 clones, approximately 94% occurring once. The sequences come from CD8+ T cells from peripheral blood mononuclear cells, collected before pregnancy. The receptors were sampled from a female donor with multiple sclerosis, enrolled in a pregnancy study. CDR3s include the opening cysteine and the closing phenylalanine or tryptophan. Each record gives: clone size, V gene, D gene, J gene, CDR3 DNA, CDR3 protein. D genes are given only for firm matches. Clone size is not always given. Where it is, it says once, few, many or a class for expanded clones.

NA	TRBV5-6	TRBD2	TRBJ2-7	TGTGCCAGCAGCTTGGGGACTAGCGGGAGATACGAGCAGTACTTC	CASSLGTSGRYEQYF
NA	TRBV6-1	NA	TRBJ2-2	TGTGCCAGCCGGGGAGCGGCGAACACCGGGGAGCTGTTTTTT	CASRGAANTGELFF
NA	TRBV19	NA	TRBJ1-1	TGTGCCAGTAGTATGGGCGGGGACACTGAAGCTTTCTTT	CASSMGGDTEAFF
NA	TRBV4-1	NA	TRBJ2-7	TGCGCCAGCAGCGCGGGACTCGATAGCTCCTACGAGCAGTACTTC	CASSAGLDSSYEQYF
NA	TRBV7-9	NA	TRBJ1-1	TGTGCCAGCAGCCAACGACAGGACCCTGAAGCTTTCTTT	CASSQRQDPEAFF
once	TRBV5-4	TRBD2	TRBJ2-7	TGTGCCAGCAGCCCAGGGACGGGGGGCTACGAGCAGTACTTC	CASSPGTGGYEQYF
NA	TRBV9	NA	TRBJ2-7	TGTGCCAGCAGCTACGGACTGAACTCCTACGAGCAGTACTTC	CASSYGLNSYEQYF
NA	TRBV2	TRBD1	TRBJ1-4	TGTGCCAGCCGAGGGAGGATCCGGGACAGGGAGAGATTAGGTGAAAAACTGTTTTTT	CASRGRIRDRERLGEKLFF
NA	TRBV7-2	TRBD2	TRBJ2-7	TGTGCCAGCAGCCTTAGCGGGAGTCTTGTACAGGAGCAGTACTTC	CASSLSGSLVQEQYF
once	TRBV15	NA	TRBJ1-1	TGTGCCACCAGCAGCCCTAACACTGAAGCTTTCTTT	CATSSPNTEAFF
NA	TRBV7-8	NA	TRBJ2-7	TGTGCCAGCAGCTTAGTTACTGAAACCTACGAGCAGTACTTC	CASSLVTETYEQYF
NA	TRBV2	TRBD2	TRBJ2-7	TGTGCCAGCAGTGAGGGCGGGAGTAGGGTCTACGAGCAGTACTTC	CASSEGGSRVYEQYF
NA	TRBV29-1	NA	TRBJ2-2	TGCAGCGTTGAACCCCCCGGCGGGGAGCTGTTTTTT	CSVEPPGGELFF
NA	TRBV10-3	TRBD1	TRBJ2-7	TGTGCCATCAGTAGACTTGACAGGGGGCTAAGGACCTACGAACAGTACTTC	CAISRLDRGLRTYEQYF
NA	TRBV4-2	TRBD1	TRBJ2-1	TGTGCCAGCAGCCAAGATTCGGGACAGCCCTCCTACAATGAGCAGTTCTTC	CASSQDSGQPSYNEQFF
NA	TRBV27	NA	TRBJ1-2	TGTGCCAGCAGCTTGGGGACTCTTAACTATGGCTACACCTTC	CASSLGTLNYGYTF
NA	TRBV6-6	NA	TRBJ1-2	TGTGCCAGCAGTTACTCGGGGGGTGCGTCGGCCGGTGGCTACACCTTC	CASSYSGGASAGGYTF
NA	TRBV7-2	TRBD2	TRBJ2-7	TGTGCCAGCAGCATCAAAAGCGGGAGTTACGAGCAGTACTTC	CASSIKSGSYEQYF